The 4 T cell receptor beta chains reported below all come from one sample, sequenced in a study of CD8+ T cells in alopecia areata. Sequencing relied on a cDNA template that was reverse transcribed from extracted RNA. Sequenced by immunoSEQ multiplex PCR; TCRdb stores in-frame clones only, minus some. This sample has 200,000 to 300,000 clones, each found more than once. The study sorted pooled cutaneous lymph node cells by CD4, CD8alpha, NKG2D, NKG2ACE and other markers. Sequenced sample: CD4+ T cells sorted from a lymph node. The receptors come from a C3H/HeJ mouse with alopecia areata. The mouse strain carries the MHC haplotype H2-k.

This clone was seen a few times. Gene names are mouse gene names. Coverage ceases 4 residues before the CDR3 finishes, and the germline J gene fills in the end. V is TRBV13-1 and J is TRBJ1-2, with D hard to call. The CDR3 runs to 13 residues. V was clipped by 5 bases and J by 2 bases, with 10 bases between them. The germline gives CDR1 NSHNY, CDR2 SYGAGN. The sequenced CDR3 bases are TGTGCCAGCAGGAGGGTTTCCAACTCC. Protein sequence: CASRRVSNS. The full CDR3 reads CASRRVSNSDYTF.

As regards this clone: Gene names refer to mouse genes. The CDR3 DNA, read in part, is TGTGCCAGCAGCCAGATCCCGACTGGGGGGGCTGAC. Translated, it gives CASSQIPTGGAD. The full CDR3 protein is CASSQIPTGGADTQYF. The gene calls are TRBV5 and TRBJ2-5; 12 nucleotides agree with TRBD2. The read falls 4 residues short of the CDR3 end, and the missing part is taken from the germline J gene. Germline V CDR1 and CDR2: LGHNA, YNLKQL (reference sequence). The CDR3 has 16 amino acids.

This clone was counted between two and nine times. The gene names given are mouse names. The CDR3 end is not reached by the read, which stops 4 residues before it; the germline J gene fills it in. In the same sample, other DNA sequences code for this CDR3. V usage is TRBV19 and J usage is TRBJ2-2; 7 bases map to TRBD2. The CDR3 is made up of 15 amino acids. The germline CDR1 and CDR2 sequences are FNHDT and SITEND (reference sequence). Unmatched junction bases numbered 4, after V lost 5 bases and J lost 0 bases. The CDR3 is CASSSGGANTGQLYF. The DNA read from the CDR3 is TGTGCCAGCAGCTCGGGGGGGGCAAACACCGGG.

There are many counts of this clone. Gene names follow the mouse nomenclature. The read ends 4 residues early relative to the CDR3; the germline J gene fills the gap. The V gene is TRBV13-3, the J gene TRBJ2-3, with 7 positions matching TRBD2. Germline-derived CDR1 and CDR2 are NNHDY and SYVADS. J was trimmed by 2 bases and V by 0 bases; bases with no gene match: 6. The CDR3 has 16 residues. The DNA read from the CDR3 is TGTGCCAGCAGTGATGCTTACTGGGGCCCTGCAGAA. Its protein product is CASSDAYWGPAE. The full CDR3 protein is CASSDAYWGPAETLYF.